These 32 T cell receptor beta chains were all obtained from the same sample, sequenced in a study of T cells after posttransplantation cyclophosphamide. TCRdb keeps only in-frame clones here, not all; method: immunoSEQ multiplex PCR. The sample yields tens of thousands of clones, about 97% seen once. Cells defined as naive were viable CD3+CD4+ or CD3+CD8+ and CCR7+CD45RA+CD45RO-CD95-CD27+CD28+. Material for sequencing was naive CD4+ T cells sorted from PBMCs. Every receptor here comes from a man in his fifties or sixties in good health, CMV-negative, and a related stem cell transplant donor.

The CDR3 loop is CASSPVAGGEKLFF. The CDR3 DNA is TGTGCCAGCTCACCAGTTGCGGGGGGAGAAAAACTGTTTTTT. This rearrangement joins TRBV18 to TRBJ1-4, with a weak D call TRBD1 (5 bases). Between the trimmed V and J ends, which lost 2 bases and 8 bases, there was a span of 12 bases. Looked up from germline, CDR1 is KGHSH and CDR2 is LQKENI. This CDR3 is built from 14 residues.

The CDR3 nucleotides are TGTGCCAGCAGTTACTCGCGGCGGGCAACTGAAGCTTTCTTT. Its protein product is CASSYSRRATEAFF. J is TRBJ1-1 and V is TRBV6-5; D is ambiguous. CDR1 and CDR2 from the germline V gene are MNHEY and SVGAGI. The CDR3 runs 14 residues. Trimming took 0 bases from V and 5 from J, leaving 10 bases between them.

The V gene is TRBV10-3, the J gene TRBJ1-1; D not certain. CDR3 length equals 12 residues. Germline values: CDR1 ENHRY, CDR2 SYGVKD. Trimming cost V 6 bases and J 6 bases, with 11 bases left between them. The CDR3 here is CAIRTESPEAFF. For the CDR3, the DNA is TGTGCCATCAGGACGGAGAGTCCTGAAGCTTTCTTT.

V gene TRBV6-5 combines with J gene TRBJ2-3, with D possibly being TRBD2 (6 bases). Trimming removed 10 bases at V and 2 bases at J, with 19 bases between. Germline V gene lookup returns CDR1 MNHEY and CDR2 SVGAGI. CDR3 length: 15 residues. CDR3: CAISPGGMNTDTQYF. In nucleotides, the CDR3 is TGTGCCATATCCCCCGGGGGTATGAACACAGATACGCAGTATTTT.

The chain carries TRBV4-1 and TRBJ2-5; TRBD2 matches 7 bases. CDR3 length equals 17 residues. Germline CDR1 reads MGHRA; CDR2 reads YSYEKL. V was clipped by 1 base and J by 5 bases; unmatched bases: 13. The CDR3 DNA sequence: TGCGCCAGCAGCCAAGGGGGCACCGGGACTACAAGGGAGACCCAGTACTTC. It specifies CASSQGGTGTTRETQYF.

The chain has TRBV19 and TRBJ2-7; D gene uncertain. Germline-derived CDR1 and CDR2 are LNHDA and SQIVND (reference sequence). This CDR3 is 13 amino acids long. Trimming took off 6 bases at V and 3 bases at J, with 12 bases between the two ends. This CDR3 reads CASSPRSIYEQYF. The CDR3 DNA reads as TGTGCCAGTAGCCCGAGAAGTATCTACGAGCAGTACTTC.

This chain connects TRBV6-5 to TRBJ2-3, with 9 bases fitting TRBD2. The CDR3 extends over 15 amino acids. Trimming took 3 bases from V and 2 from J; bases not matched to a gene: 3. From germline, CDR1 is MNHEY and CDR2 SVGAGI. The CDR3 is CASSYLAGSTDTQYF. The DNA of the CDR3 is TGTGCCAGCAGTTATCTAGCGGGATCCACAGATACGCAGTATTTT.

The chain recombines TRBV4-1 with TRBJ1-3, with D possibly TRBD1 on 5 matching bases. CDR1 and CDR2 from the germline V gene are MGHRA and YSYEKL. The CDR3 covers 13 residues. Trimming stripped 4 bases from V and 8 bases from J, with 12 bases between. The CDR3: CASSRGAPDTIYF. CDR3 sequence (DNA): TGCGCCAGCAGCCGCGGGGCCCCAGACACCATATATTTT.

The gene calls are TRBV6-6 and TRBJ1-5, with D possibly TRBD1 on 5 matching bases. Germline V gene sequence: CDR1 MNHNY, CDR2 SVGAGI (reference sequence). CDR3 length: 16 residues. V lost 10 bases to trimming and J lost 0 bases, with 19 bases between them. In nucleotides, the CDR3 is TGTGCCACTCAACACCGGGGGGGTACTAGCAATCAGCCCCAGCATTTT. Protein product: CATQHRGGTSNQPQHF.

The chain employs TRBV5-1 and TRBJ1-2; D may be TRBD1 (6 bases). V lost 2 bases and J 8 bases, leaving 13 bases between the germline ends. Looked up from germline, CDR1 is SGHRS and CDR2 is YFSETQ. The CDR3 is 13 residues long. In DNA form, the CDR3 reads TGCGCCAGCAGCTTTGAGGGGGAGTACGGCTACACCTTC. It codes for CASSFEGEYGYTF.

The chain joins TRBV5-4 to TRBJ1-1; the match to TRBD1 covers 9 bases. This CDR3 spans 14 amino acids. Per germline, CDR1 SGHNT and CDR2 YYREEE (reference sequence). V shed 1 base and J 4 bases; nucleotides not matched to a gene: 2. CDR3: CASSLKGQGTEAFF. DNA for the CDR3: TGTGCCAGCAGCTTGAAGGGACAGGGCACTGAAGCTTTCTTT.

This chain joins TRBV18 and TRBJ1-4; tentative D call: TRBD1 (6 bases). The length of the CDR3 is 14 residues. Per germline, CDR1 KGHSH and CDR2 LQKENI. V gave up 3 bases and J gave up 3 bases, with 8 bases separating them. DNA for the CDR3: TGTGCCAGCTCACCGAGACAGGCTAATGAAAAACTGTTTTTT. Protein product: CASSPRQANEKLFF.

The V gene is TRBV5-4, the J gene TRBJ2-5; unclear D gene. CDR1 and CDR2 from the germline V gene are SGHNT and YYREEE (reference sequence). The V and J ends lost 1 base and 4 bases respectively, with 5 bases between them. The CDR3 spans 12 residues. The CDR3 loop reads CASSLPGETQYF. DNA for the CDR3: TGTGCCAGCAGCTTGCCGGGAGAGACCCAGTACTTC. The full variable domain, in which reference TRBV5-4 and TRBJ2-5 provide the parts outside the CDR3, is ETGVTQSPTHLIKTRGQQVTLRCSSQSGHNTVSWYQQALGQGPQFIFQYYREEENGRGNFPPRFSGLQFPNYSSELNVNALELDDSALYLCASSLPGETQYFGPGTRLLVL.

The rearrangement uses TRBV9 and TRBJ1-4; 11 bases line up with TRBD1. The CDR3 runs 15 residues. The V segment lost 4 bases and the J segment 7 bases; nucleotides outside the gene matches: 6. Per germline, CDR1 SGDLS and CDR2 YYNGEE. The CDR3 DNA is TGTGCCAGCAGCCTCTGGGACAGGGGGGGTGAAAAACTGTTTTTT. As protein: CASSLWDRGGEKLFF.

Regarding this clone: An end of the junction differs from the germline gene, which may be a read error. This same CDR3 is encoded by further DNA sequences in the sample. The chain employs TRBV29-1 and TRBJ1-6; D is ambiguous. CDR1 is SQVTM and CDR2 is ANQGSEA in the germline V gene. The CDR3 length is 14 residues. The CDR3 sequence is CSARFSSYNSPLHF. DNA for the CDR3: TGCAGCGCTCGATTTAGCTCCTATAATTCCCCCCTCCACTTT.

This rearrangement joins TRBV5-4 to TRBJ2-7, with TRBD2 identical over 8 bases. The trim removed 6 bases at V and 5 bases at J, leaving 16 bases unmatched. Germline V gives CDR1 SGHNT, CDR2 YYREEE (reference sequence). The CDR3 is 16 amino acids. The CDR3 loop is CASTPGRAGVVNEQYF. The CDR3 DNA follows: TGTGCCAGCACCCCTGGGCGAGCGGGGGTGGTGAACGAGCAGTACTTC.

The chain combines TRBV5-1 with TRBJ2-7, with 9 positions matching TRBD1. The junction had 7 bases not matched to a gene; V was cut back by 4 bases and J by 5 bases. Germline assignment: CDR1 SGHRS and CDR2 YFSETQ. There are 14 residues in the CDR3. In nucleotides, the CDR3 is TGCGCCAGCAGCCGACTGGGACAGGGCGACGAGCAGTACTTC. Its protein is CASSRLGQGDEQYF.

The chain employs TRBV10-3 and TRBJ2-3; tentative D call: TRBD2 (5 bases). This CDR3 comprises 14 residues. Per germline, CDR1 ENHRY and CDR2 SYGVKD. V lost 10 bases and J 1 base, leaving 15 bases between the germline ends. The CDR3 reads CATGTAGGTDTQYF. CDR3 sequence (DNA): TGTGCCACCGGTACGGCCGGGGGCACAGATACGCAGTATTTT.

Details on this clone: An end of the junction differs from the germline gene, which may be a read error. CDR3 loop: CASSMREAGTGCF. The CDR3 nucleotides are TGTGCCAGTAGTATGAGGGAGGCCGGGACAGGGTGCTTC. The rearrangement uses TRBV19 and TRBJ2-7; 9 positions match TRBD1. This CDR3 contains 13 residues. Per the germline V gene, CDR1 is LNHDA and CDR2 is SQIVND (reference sequence).

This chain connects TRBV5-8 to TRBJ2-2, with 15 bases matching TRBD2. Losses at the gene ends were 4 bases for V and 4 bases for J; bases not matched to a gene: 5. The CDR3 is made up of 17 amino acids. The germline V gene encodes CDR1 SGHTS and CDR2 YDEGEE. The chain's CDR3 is CASSAGLAGGITGELFF. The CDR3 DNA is TGTGCCAGCAGCGCGGGACTAGCGGGAGGAATCACCGGGGAGCTGTTTTTT.

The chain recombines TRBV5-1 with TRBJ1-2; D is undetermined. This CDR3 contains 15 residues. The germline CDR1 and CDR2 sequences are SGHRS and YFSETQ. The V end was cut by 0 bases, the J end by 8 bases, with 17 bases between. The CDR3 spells CASSLGTFDLGGYTF. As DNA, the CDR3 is TGCGCCAGCAGCTTGGGCACATTCGACCTCGGGGGCTACACCTTC.

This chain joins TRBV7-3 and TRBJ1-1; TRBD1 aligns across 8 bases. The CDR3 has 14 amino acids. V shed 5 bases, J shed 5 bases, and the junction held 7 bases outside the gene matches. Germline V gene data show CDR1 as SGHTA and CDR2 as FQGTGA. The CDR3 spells CASSPTGAGTEAFF. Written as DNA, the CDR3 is TGTGCCAGCAGCCCGACAGGGGCTGGGACTGAAGCTTTCTTT.

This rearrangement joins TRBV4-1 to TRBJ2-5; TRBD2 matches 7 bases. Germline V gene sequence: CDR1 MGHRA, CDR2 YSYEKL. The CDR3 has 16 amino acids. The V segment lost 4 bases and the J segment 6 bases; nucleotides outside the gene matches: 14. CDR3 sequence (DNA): TGCGCCAGCAGCCGTGGATGGCTAGCGGAGATGAAGACCCAGTACTTC. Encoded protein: CASSRGWLAEMKTQYF.

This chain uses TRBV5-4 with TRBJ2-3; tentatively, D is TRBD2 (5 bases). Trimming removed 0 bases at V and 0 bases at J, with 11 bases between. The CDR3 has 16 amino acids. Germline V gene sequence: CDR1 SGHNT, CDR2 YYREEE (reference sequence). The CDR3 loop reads CASSLAQRTSTDTQYF. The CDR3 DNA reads TGTGCCAGCAGCTTGGCCCAGCGGACCAGCACAGATACGCAGTATTTT.

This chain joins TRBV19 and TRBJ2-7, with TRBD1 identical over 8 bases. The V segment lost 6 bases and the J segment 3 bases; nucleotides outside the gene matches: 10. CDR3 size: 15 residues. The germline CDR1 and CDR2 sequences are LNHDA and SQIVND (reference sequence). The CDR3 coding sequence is TGTGCCAGTAGCAAGGGGACAGGAGTATTCTACGAGCAGTACTTC. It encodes CASSKGTGVFYEQYF. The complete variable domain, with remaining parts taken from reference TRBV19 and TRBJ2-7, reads DGGITQSPKYLFRKEGQNVTLSCEQNLNHDAMYWYRQDPGQGLRLIYYSQIVNDFQKGDIAEGYSVSREKKESFPLTVTSAQKNPTAFYLCASSKGTGVFYEQYFGPGTRLTVT.

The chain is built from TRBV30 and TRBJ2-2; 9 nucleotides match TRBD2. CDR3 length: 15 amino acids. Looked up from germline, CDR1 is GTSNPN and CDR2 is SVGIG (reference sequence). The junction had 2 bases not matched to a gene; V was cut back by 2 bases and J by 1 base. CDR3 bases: TGTGCCTGGAGTAAACTAGCGGGGAACACCGGGGAGCTGTTTTTT. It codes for CAWSKLAGNTGELFF.

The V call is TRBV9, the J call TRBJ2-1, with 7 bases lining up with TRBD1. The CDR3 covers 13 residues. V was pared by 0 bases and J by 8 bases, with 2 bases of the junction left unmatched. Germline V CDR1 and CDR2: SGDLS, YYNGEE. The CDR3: CASSVDRGDEQFF. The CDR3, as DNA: TGTGCCAGCAGCGTAGACAGGGGAGATGAGCAGTTCTTC.

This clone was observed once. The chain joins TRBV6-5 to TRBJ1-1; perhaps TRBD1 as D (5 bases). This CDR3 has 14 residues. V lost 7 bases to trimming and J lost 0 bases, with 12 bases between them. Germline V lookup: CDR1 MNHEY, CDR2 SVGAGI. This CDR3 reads CASNGGRVNTEAFF. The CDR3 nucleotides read TGTGCCAGCAACGGGGGAAGGGTGAACACTGAAGCTTTCTTT.

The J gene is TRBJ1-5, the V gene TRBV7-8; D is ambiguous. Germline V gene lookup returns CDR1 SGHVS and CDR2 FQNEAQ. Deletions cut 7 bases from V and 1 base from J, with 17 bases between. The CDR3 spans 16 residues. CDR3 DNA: TGTGCCAGCATCCTAAGACCCCGGGGAAGCAATCAGCCCCAGCATTTT. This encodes CASILRPRGSNQPQHF. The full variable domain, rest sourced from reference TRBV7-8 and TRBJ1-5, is GAGVSQSPRYKVAKRGQDVALRCDPISGHVSLFWYQQALGQGPEFLTYFQNEAQLDKSGLPSDRFFAERPEGSVSTLKIQRTQQEDSAVYLCASILRPRGSNQPQHFGDGTRLSIL.

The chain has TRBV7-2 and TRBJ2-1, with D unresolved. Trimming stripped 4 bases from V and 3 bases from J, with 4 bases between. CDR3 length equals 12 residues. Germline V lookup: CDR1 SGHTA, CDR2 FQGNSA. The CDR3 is CASSSRYNEQFF. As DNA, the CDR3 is TGTGCCAGCAGCTCCCGCTACAATGAGCAGTTCTTC.

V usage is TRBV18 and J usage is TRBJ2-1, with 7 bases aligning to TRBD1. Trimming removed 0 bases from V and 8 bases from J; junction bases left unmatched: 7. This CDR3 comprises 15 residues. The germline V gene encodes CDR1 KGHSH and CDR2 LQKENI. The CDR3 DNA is TGTGCCAGCTCACCACCGGGACAGCCGAGGGATGAGCAGTTCTTC. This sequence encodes CASSPPGQPRDEQFF.

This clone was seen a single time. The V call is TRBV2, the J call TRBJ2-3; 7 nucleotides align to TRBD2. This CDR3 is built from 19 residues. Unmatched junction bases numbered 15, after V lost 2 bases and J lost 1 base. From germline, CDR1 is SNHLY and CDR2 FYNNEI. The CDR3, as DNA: TGTGCCAGCAGTGAACTTCAGCGGGGTGGAGTCGTCGGCACAGATACGCAGTATTTT. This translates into CASSELQRGGVVGTDTQYF.